Shown below are 26 T cell receptor beta chains from a single sample sequenced in a study of T cell responses to AZD1222 COVID-19 vaccine. Sequencing used immunoSEQ multiplex PCR; TCRdb keeps in-frame clones, though not all of them. The sample includes just under 75,000 clones, about 78% of them seen just once. The specimen was peripheral blood, collected 28 days after the second AZD1222 dose. The origin of the receptors is an adult who received the AZD1222 COVID-19 vaccine.

The rearrangement uses TRBV5-1 and TRBJ2-5; D possibly corresponds to TRBD1 (6 bases). Germline V gene data show CDR1 as SGHRS and CDR2 as YFSETQ. The V and J ends lost 5 bases and 6 bases respectively, with 14 bases between them. The CDR3 is 13 residues long. The CDR3 region has the DNA TGCGCCAGCAGGGCTACAGGGAGACAGACCCAGTACTTC. This sequence encodes CASRATGRQTQYF.

A note on this clone: One end of the junction does not line up with germline, which may come from a read error. The gene calls are TRBV7-9 and TRBJ2-1; tentative D call: TRBD2 (5 bases). Germline V CDR1 and CDR2: SEHNR, FQNEAQ (reference sequence). There are 12 residues in the CDR3. The CDR3 spells CASNLSEGEQFF. CDR3 nucleotide sequence: TGTGCCAGCAACTTAAGCGAGGGTGAGCAGTTCTTC.

This clone appeared a single time. V usage is TRBV5-6 and J usage is TRBJ1-2, with 8 bases that match TRBD1. The CDR3 length is 16 residues. Germline V lookup: CDR1 SGHDT, CDR2 YYEEEE. Trimming removed 4 bases from V and 2 bases from J; junction bases left unmatched: 10. This chain's CDR3 is CASSPQGTGWNYGYTF. As DNA, the CDR3 is TGTGCCAGCAGCCCGCAGGGGACAGGTTGGAACTATGGCTACACCTTC.

This clone was observed a single time. The chain has TRBV11-3 and TRBJ2-7; 7 bases are a match to TRBD2. This CDR3 is 14 amino acids long. V lost 5 bases to trimming and J lost 5 bases; unmatched junction nucleotides: 9. In germline, CDR1 is SGHNT, CDR2 YENEEA. CDR3 protein: CASSLGGELDEQYF. The CDR3 bases are TGTGCCAGCAGCCTGGGGGGGGAGCTCGACGAGCAGTACTTC. Together with reference TRBV11-3 and TRBJ2-7, the CDR3 gives the full variable domain: EAGVVQSPRYKIIEKKQPVAFWCNPISGHNTLYWYLQNLGQGPELLIRYENEEAVDDSQLPKDRFSAERLKGVDSTLKIQPAELGDSAVYLCASSLGGELDEQYFGPGTRLTVT.

V and J are TRBV7-8 and TRBJ1-6, with D uncertain. V was shortened by 4 bases and J by 10 bases, with 14 bases between the two germline ends. The germline CDR1 and CDR2 sequences are SGHVS and FQNEAQ. This CDR3 has 14 amino acids. CDR3 sequence (DNA): TGTGCCAGCAGCTCCGTTGGTCGTGCCTCACCCCTCCACTTT. Protein sequence: CASSSVGRASPLHF.

This clone was seen a single time. The chain recombines TRBV6-5 with TRBJ1-3; 8 positions agree with TRBD1. The germline V gene encodes CDR1 MNHEY and CDR2 SVGAGI. V lost 10 bases and J lost 2; bases outside the gene matches: 4. The CDR3 has 13 amino acids. The CDR3 coding sequence is TGTGCCATCGAGACAGGGGCTGGAAACACCATATATTTT. Protein: CAIETGAGNTIYF.

The genes are TRBV29-1 and TRBJ2-3; D unclear. There are 12 residues in the CDR3. V shed 7 bases and J shed 4 bases, with 12 bases lying between them. Germline V CDR1 and CDR2: SQVTM, ANQGSEA. As DNA, the CDR3 is TGCAGCGCGGAAAAAGAGGCAGATACGCAGTATTTT. Its translation is CSAEKEADTQYF.

V and J are TRBV5-6 and TRBJ1-2; a possible D gene is TRBD1 (6 bases). The V end lost 1 base, the J end lost 4 bases, and 11 bases lay between the germline ends. There are 14 residues in the CDR3. The germline V gene encodes CDR1 SGHDT and CDR2 YYEEEE. CDR3 sequence reads: CASSLRGGGYGYTF. The CDR3 coding sequence is TGTGCCAGCAGCTTGCGAGGGGGAGGCTATGGCTACACCTTC.

V gene TRBV2 combines with J gene TRBJ2-3; the match to TRBD2 covers 8 bases. The CDR3 totals 15 residues. V was pared by 7 bases and J by 5 bases, with 11 bases of the junction left unmatched. CDR1 is SNHLY and CDR2 is FYNNEI in the germline V gene. This chain's CDR3 is CASTYSAGGGDTQYF. CDR3 in DNA: TGTGCCAGCACCTACTCCGCGGGAGGAGGAGATACGCAGTATTTT.

The chain recombines TRBV7-2 with TRBJ2-7, with 8 bases matching TRBD2. J was trimmed by 0 bases and V by 1 base; bases with no gene match: 2. The CDR3 sequence is 15 residues long. Germline V gives CDR1 SGHTA, CDR2 FQGNSA. Here the CDR3 reads CASSLGGGSSYEQYF. The CDR3, as DNA: TGTGCCAGCAGCTTAGGCGGGGGGAGCTCCTACGAGCAGTACTTC.

This clone came up once. V is TRBV6-5 and J is TRBJ2-3; 9 nucleotides line up with TRBD1. After removal of 1 base from V and 3 bases from J, the junction contained 2 bases not matched to a gene. The germline V gene has CDR1 MNHEY and CDR2 SVGAGI. The CDR3 is 15 residues long. CDR3 protein: CASSYYRGLTDTQYF. CDR3 DNA sequence: TGTGCCAGCAGTTACTACAGGGGGCTTACAGATACGCAGTATTTT.

This clone was detected only a few times. V and J are TRBV30 and TRBJ1-1; a possible D gene is TRBD1 (5 bases). Per germline, CDR1 GTSNPN and CDR2 SVGIG (reference sequence). This CDR3 has 13 residues. V lost 5 bases and J lost 4, with 14 bases in between. CDR3 nucleotides: TGTGCCTGGGCCCCAGGGCTCGGCACTGAAGCTTTCTTT. It is translated as CAWAPGLGTEAFF.

V is TRBV7-6 and J is TRBJ1-5, with a possible D match to TRBD1 (5 bases). V was clipped by 0 bases and J by 6 bases, with 12 bases between them. This CDR3 has 15 amino acids. Germline V gene lookup returns CDR1 SGHVS and CDR2 FNYEAQ. The CDR3 coding sequence is TGTGCCAGCAGCTTAGCAGAGGGGACGAGTCAGCCCCAGCATTTT. Translated, it gives CASSLAEGTSQPQHF.

This CDR3 reads CATSEATSGVFNEQFF. The CDR3, as DNA: TGTGCCACCAGTGAGGCCACTAGCGGGGTGTTCAATGAGCAGTTCTTC. This rearrangement joins TRBV24-1 to TRBJ2-1; 10 bases fit TRBD2. With 4 bases clipped from V and 6 bases from J, the junction kept 8 bases outside the gene matches. The germline V gene encodes CDR1 KGHDR and CDR2 SFDVKD. The CDR3 spans 16 residues.

V and J are TRBV13 and TRBJ2-3, with a possible D match to TRBD2 (7 bases). The CDR3 is made up of 17 amino acids. V lost 5 bases, J lost 2 bases, and 20 bases lay in between. Germline V lookup: CDR1 PRHDT, CDR2 FYEKMQ (reference sequence). The CDR3 nucleotides read TGTGCCAGCAGCACCCGGGGGGCGGGGGCCCCCACAGATACGCAGTATTTT. It encodes CASSTRGAGAPTDTQYF. Combining the CDR3 with reference TRBV13 and TRBJ2-3 gives the whole variable domain AAGVIQSPRHLIKEKRETATLKCYPIPRHDTVYWYQQGPGQDPQFLISFYEKMQSDKGSIPDRFSAQQFSDYHSELNMSSLELGDSALYFCASSTRGAGAPTDTQYFGPGTRLTVL.

This clone was observed once. In nucleotides, the CDR3 is TGTGCCAGCTGCTCGGGGGGGAATGAAAAACTGTTTTTT. It codes for CASCSGGNEKLFF. The chain uses TRBV2 and TRBJ1-4; weak D call: TRBD1 (5 bases). V was shortened by 8 bases and J by 5 bases, with 12 bases between the two germline ends. The germline CDR1 and CDR2 sequences are SNHLY and FYNNEI. CDR3 size: 13 residues. The whole variable domain, remainder taken from reference TRBV2 and TRBJ1-4, is EPEVTQTPSHQVTQMGQEVILRCVPISNHLYFYWYRQILGQKVEFLVSFYNNEISEKSEIFDDQFSVERPDGSNFTLKIRSTKLEDSAMYFCASCSGGNEKLFFGSGTQLSVL.

The gene calls are TRBV3-1 (or the pseudogene TRBV3-2) and TRBJ1-1; D not certain. The CDR3 extends over 12 amino acids. Germline assignment: CDR1 LGHDT and CDR2 YNNKEL (reference sequence). Trimming cost V 0 bases and J 11 bases, with 10 bases left between them. This CDR3 reads CASSQDVKPAFF. CDR3 DNA: TGTGCCAGCAGCCAAGACGTCAAGCCGGCTTTCTTT.

The chain links TRBV2 to TRBJ2-5; 8 bases line up with TRBD1. The trim removed 4 bases at V and 2 bases at J, leaving 6 bases unmatched. The CDR3 is made up of 15 amino acids. Germline assignment: CDR1 SNHLY and CDR2 FYNNEI. The CDR3 coding sequence is TGTGCCAGCAGTGCCCAGGGGGCGAAACAAGAGACCCAGTACTTC. Its translation: CASSAQGAKQETQYF.

This rearrangement joins TRBV19 to TRBJ1-5; 8 bases align to TRBD1. Germline trimming cut 10 bases from V and 7 bases from J; bases unmatched to any gene: 9. The CDR3 has 13 residues. Looked up from germline, CDR1 is LNHDA and CDR2 is SQIVND (reference sequence). The CDR3 loop reads CATRTGRSQPQHF. The CDR3 DNA reads as TGTGCCACGAGGACAGGGAGATCCCAGCCCCAGCATTTT.

J is TRBJ1-1 and V is TRBV7-6; possibly TRBD1 for D (5 bases). Trimming took off 2 bases at V and 0 bases at J, with 10 bases between the two ends. Germline-derived CDR1 and CDR2 are SGHVS and FNYEAQ. This CDR3 is 15 amino acids long. The CDR3 sequence is CASSLMSGLNTEAFF. The CDR3, as DNA: TGTGCCAGCAGCTTAATGTCAGGGTTGAACACTGAAGCTTTCTTT.

V gene TRBV7-2 combines with J gene TRBJ1-6; D ambiguous. The V and J ends lost 3 bases and 9 bases respectively, with 15 bases between them. CDR1 is SGHTA, CDR2 FQGNSA, per germline. This CDR3 spans 15 amino acids. CDR3 sequence reads: CASSFGEVMSSPLHF. CDR3 DNA sequence: TGTGCCAGCAGCTTCGGAGAAGTGATGAGTTCACCCCTCCACTTT.

The chain links TRBV2 to TRBJ1-1, with D possibly TRBD1 on 6 matching bases. The CDR3 extends over 13 amino acids. The ends were cut back, 5 bases at V and 3 bases at J, with 10 bases in the middle. In germline, CDR1 is SNHLY, CDR2 FYNNEI. The CDR3 DNA reads as TGTGCCAGCAGTAAACGACAGGACACTGAAGCTTTCTTT. This codes for CASSKRQDTEAFF.

The rearrangement links TRBV27 to TRBJ2-7; D gene ambiguous. In germline, CDR1 is MNHEY, CDR2 SMNVEV (reference sequence). This CDR3 spans 12 amino acids. Trimming cost V 0 bases and J 3 bases, with 3 bases left between them. Written as DNA, the CDR3 is TGTGCCAGCAGTTTATCGAGCTACGAGCAGTACTTC. It yields the protein CASSLSSYEQYF.

This clone appeared a few times. V is TRBV20-1 and J is TRBJ2-7; D is unresolved. The V gene's germline CDR1 is DFQATT and CDR2 SNEGSKA (reference sequence). Trimming removed 3 bases from V and 1 base from J, with 10 bases in between. The CDR3 extends over 13 amino acids. CDR3 residues: CSASSGRSYEQYF. Written as DNA, the CDR3 is TGCAGTGCTAGTTCGGGTCGTTCCTACGAGCAGTACTTC.

This rearrangement joins TRBV7-8 to TRBJ1-2; no clear D. The CDR3 runs to 15 residues. The V gene's germline CDR1 is SGHVS and CDR2 FQNEAQ. The V end was cut by 1 base, the J end by 3 bases, with 12 bases between. The CDR3 is CASSLERVGDYGYTF. DNA for the CDR3: TGTGCCAGCAGCTTAGAAAGGGTTGGTGACTATGGCTACACCTTC.

A single count supports this clone. The genes are TRBV18 and TRBJ1-1, with 12 positions matching TRBD1. The CDR3 is made up of 17 amino acids. From germline, CDR1 is KGHSH and CDR2 LQKENI. The V segment lost 6 bases and the J segment 1 base; nucleotides outside the gene matches: 9. CDR3 in DNA: TGTGCCAGCTCTCCGCGGGGACAGGGGGCGAAGAACACTGAAGCTTTCTTT. Its protein product is CASSPRGQGAKNTEAFF.